The present T cell receptor (beta chain) was sequenced within a study of control samples from healthy donors and cancer patients. On this clone: This sample also contains other DNA sequences that code for the same CDR3.

TCRdb keeps only in-frame clones here, not all; method: immunoSEQ multiplex PCR. The table shows 130,000 or so clones, with around 86% occurring only once. The sample consisted of blood. The clonotype comes from a man in his forties in good health.

Here the CDR3 DNA reads TGTGCCAGCAGCCTACAGGGTAACTATGGCTACACCTTC. It encodes CASSLQGNYGYTF. The chain combines TRBV9 with TRBJ1-2; D is possibly TRBD1 (6 bases). With 4 bases removed from V and 1 base from J, the gap between germline ends came to 8 bases. The CDR3 consists of 13 residues. In germline, CDR1 is SGDLS, CDR2 YYNGEE.